This T cell receptor (beta chain) was identified during a study of blood T cells in healthy people across ages. Study-wide points: Those diversity estimates obtained from one million T cells were thought to be underestimates.

With respect to this clonotype: What it binds is not known. Relative to the germline gene, one junction end is altered; a read error may explain this.

CDR1 and CDR2 (germline): MNHNY, SVGAGI (reference sequence). This CDR3 is 12 amino acids long. Primers used in a second PCR of about 7 to 12 cycles were a sample-barcoded 5' primer and a J-beta primer mix. TCRdb recomputed calls from the 5' RACE reads with MiXCR, one row per CDR3 protein. The sample contains around 1,000,000 distinct CDR3 sequences, around 27% of which appear only once. Russia was home to the donors, healthy Caucasian individuals aged roughly 6 to 90. Extracted total RNA amounted to at least 5.5 micrograms for each sample. This sample was also put to use in a study of T cells of mothers and their children. As reported in that work: Mothers and children who were related shared slightly more overlap than unrelated pairs, but not significantly more.

Material: blood. The TCR was taken from a girl aged 2-10 years in good health. The chain links TRBV6-6 to TRBJ2-5; TRBD2 agrees at 12 bases. The CDR3 loop is CASRLTSGGEVF. The CDR3 DNA follows: TGTGCCAGCAGGCTGACTAGCGGGGGCGAGGTTTTC.